A single sample gave rise to the 8 T cell receptor beta chains below, sequenced in a study of beta chain features in type 1 diabetes. The antigens of these receptors remain unknown. Reverse transcribing all isolated RNA meant expressed TCRB transcripts were sequenced. Here immunoSEQ multiplex PCR was the method, and the copy in TCRdb shows in-frame clones only, minus some. The sample records a few hundred thousand clones, about a sixth being singletons. Findings and caveats of the study: TCRB CDR3s from Type 1 diabetes patients were moderately but significantly shorter in all four CD4+ subsets.

The material sequenced was naive CD4+ T cells from blood. The source is a man aged 25 to 40 with type 1 diabetes.

J is TRBJ2-6 and V is TRBV5-4; no firm D call. The CDR3 contains 15 residues. The germline V gene encodes CDR1 SGHNT and CDR2 YYREEE (reference sequence). Trimming left V 0 bases short and J 4 bases short, with 8 bases between. The DNA of the CDR3 is TGTGCCAGCAGCTTGGCGGGTGTAGGGGCCAACGTCCTGACTTTC. It encodes CASSLAGVGANVLTF.

The chain combines TRBV29-1 with TRBJ2-1; D is possibly TRBD2 (6 bases). V was trimmed by 8 bases and J by 5 bases, leaving 19 bases between them. The V gene's germline CDR1 is SQVTM and CDR2 ANQGSEA. This CDR3 is 14 amino acids long. CDR3 in amino acids: CSHGRNTINNEQFF. Here the CDR3 DNA reads TGCAGCCACGGGAGAAACACGATAAACAATGAGCAGTTCTTC.

To note about this clone: The same CDR3 also results from other DNA sequences found in this sample. The gene calls are TRBV7-9 and TRBJ1-5; D not certain. V gave up 3 bases and J gave up 2 bases, with 2 bases separating them. The germline CDR1 and CDR2 sequences are SEHNR and FQNEAQ (reference sequence). The length of the CDR3 is 12 residues. CDR3 nucleotides: TGTGCCAGCAGCTTGGGCAATCAGCCCCAGCATTTT. It translates to CASSLGNQPQHF. The full variable domain, its missing parts supplied by reference TRBV7-9 and TRBJ1-5, is DTGVSQNPRHKITKRGQNVTFRCDPISEHNRLYWYRQTLGQGPEFLTYFQNEAQLEKSRLLSDRFSAERPKGSFSTLEIQRTEQGDSAMYLCASSLGNQPQHFGDGTRLSIL.

In its sample, this clone was seen a few times. The chain couples TRBV7-9 to TRBJ2-1; 11 bases map to TRBD2. V lost 5 bases, J lost 7 bases, and 7 bases stayed unmatched. The CDR3 is made up of 15 amino acids. Germline CDR1 is SEHNR and CDR2 is FQNEAQ (reference sequence). For the CDR3, the DNA is TGTGCCAGCAGCGTCTGGACTAGCGGGCTAAATGAGCAGTTCTTC. Translated: CASSVWTSGLNEQFF.

The chain combines TRBV27 with TRBJ2-1; perhaps TRBD2 as D (6 bases). The CDR3 has 13 residues. CDR1 MNHEY and CDR2 SMNVEV come from the germline V gene (reference sequence). V lost 8 bases to trimming and J lost 6 bases, with 14 bases between them. The CDR3 nucleotides read TGTGCCAGCCGGTGGACACTAGCCAATGAGCAGTTCTTC. Its translation: CASRWTLANEQFF.

This clone was seen more than once but under ten times. The chain joins TRBV9 to TRBJ2-3; the match to TRBD1 covers 7 bases. In germline, CDR1 is SGDLS, CDR2 YYNGEE. Germline trimming cut 3 bases from V and 3 bases from J; bases unmatched to any gene: 13. The CDR3 covers 17 residues. CDR3 DNA sequence: TGTGCCAGCAGCGGCAGGGACAGCCTCACTCTTACAGATACGCAGTATTTT. Its translation is CASSGRDSLTLTDTQYF.

A few counts support this clone. The chain is built from TRBV5-1 and TRBJ1-1, with 7 bases identical to TRBD1. Germline values: CDR1 SGHRS, CDR2 YFSETQ. The CDR3 totals 14 residues. Trimming cost V 5 bases and J 1 base; bases outside gene matches: 5. The DNA for the CDR3 is TGCGCCAGCAGACAGGGGATCGAGAACACTGAAGCTTTCTTT. It specifies CASRQGIENTEAFF.

The genes are TRBV5-1 and TRBJ2-5; maybe TRBD2 (5 bases). The CDR3 runs 16 residues. Germline lookup yields CDR1 SGHRS and CDR2 YFSETQ. The germline V and J ends were trimmed by 0 bases and 2 bases, with 14 bases remaining between them. CDR3 amino acids: CASSLDGGTTQETQYF. The CDR3 nucleotides are TGCGCCAGCAGCTTGGACGGAGGAACCACACAAGAGACCCAGTACTTC. Full variable domain (missing parts from reference TRBV5-1 and TRBJ2-5): KAGVTQTPRYLIKTRGQQVTLSCSPISGHRSVSWYQQTPGQGLQFLFEYFSETQRNKGNFPGRFSGRQFSNSRSEMNVSTLELGDSALYLCASSLDGGTTQETQYFGPGTRLLVL.